The 27 T cell receptor beta chains in this list originate from one sample, sequenced in a study of monozygotic twins with inflammatory bowel disease. TCRdb reanalyzed the 5' RACE reads and collapses them to one entry per CDR3 protein, without DNA. Its clone listing holds under 150,000 distinct CDR3 sequences. Sequences were obtained from blood. These receptors originate from a human donor with ulcerative colitis or Crohn's disease, or a healthy co-twin of an affected twin (not recorded which).

The chain recombines TRBV30 with TRBJ2-1; TCRdb selects TRBD1, and the lack of DNA leaves this call unchecked. The V gene's germline CDR1 is GTSNPN and CDR2 SVGIG (reference sequence). The CDR3 runs 16 residues. CDR3: CAWSVLGTGNYNEQFF.

The V and J genes are TRBV10-2 and TRBJ2-7; TCRdb picks TRBD2, but there is no DNA to check that call. The CDR3 covers 18 residues. The germline V gene encodes CDR1 WSHSY and CDR2 SAAADI. The CDR3 sequence: CASSRGTQRLERRYEQYF.

The chain joins TRBV5-1 to TRBJ1-2. In germline, CDR1 is SGHRS, CDR2 YFSETQ. CDR3 size: 17 residues. The CDR3 spells CASSFGTSSNPFYGYTF.

The chain combines TRBV11-1 with TRBJ2-3; lacking DNA, the TRBD2 call made by TCRdb goes unchecked. The CDR3 is made up of 18 amino acids. Germline values: CDR1 SGHAT, CDR2 FQDESV (reference sequence). CDR3 sequence: CASSLLTSGGAVRDTQYF.

This chain links TRBV20-1 with TRBJ1-2; TCRdb designates TRBD1, a call that cannot be tested without DNA. In germline, CDR1 is DFQATT, CDR2 SNEGSKA (reference sequence). CDR3 length: 13 amino acids. The chain's CDR3 is CSVTPGAGYGYTF.

This chain joins TRBV25-1 and TRBJ1-6; the TCRdb D gene call, TRBD1, has no DNA to confirm it. The CDR3 extends over 17 amino acids. Germline-derived CDR1 and CDR2 are MGHDK and SYGVNS. CDR3 sequence: CASSERDREAYNSPLHF.

CDR3 sequence reads: CASSLSGGGHNEQFF. The J gene is TRBJ2-1, the V gene TRBV5-1; no DNA is available, so the TRBD1 call from TCRdb remains unchecked. Germline loops: CDR1 SGHRS, CDR2 YFSETQ. CDR3 size: 15 residues. Full variable domain (outside the CDR3, taken from reference TRBV5-1 and TRBJ2-1): KAGVTQTPRYLIKTRGQQVTLSCSPISGHRSVSWYQQTPGQGLQFLFEYFSETQRNKGNFPGRFSGRQFSNSRSEMNVSTLELGDSALYLCASSLSGGGHNEQFFGPGTRLTVL.

The rearrangement joins TRBV5-4 to TRBJ2-7; TCRdb picks TRBD1, but there is no DNA to check that call. The CDR3 has 15 residues. Germline CDR1 and CDR2: SGHNT and YYREEE (reference sequence). The CDR3 sequence: CASSLASDSPYEQYF. The variable domain in full, completed from reference TRBV5-4 and TRBJ2-7, reads ETGVTQSPTHLIKTRGQQVTLRCSSQSGHNTVSWYQQALGQGPQFIFQYYREEENGRGNFPPRFSGLQFPNYSSELNVNALELDDSALYLCASSLASDSPYEQYFGPGTRLTVT.

The CDR3 sequence is CASSYLSTDTQYF. The chain combines TRBV6-5 with TRBJ2-3. Per germline, CDR1 MNHEY and CDR2 SVGAGI. This CDR3 contains 13 residues.

This chain connects TRBV4-2 to TRBJ1-1; TCRdb picks TRBD1, but there is no DNA to check that call. CDR1 and CDR2 from the germline V gene are LGHNA and YNFKEQ. CDR3 length: 14 residues. CDR3 amino acids: CASRGGTGFTEAFF.

The chain couples TRBV5-1 to TRBJ2-7; the D call from TCRdb, TRBD1, cannot be confirmed without DNA. Germline values: CDR1 SGHRS, CDR2 YFSETQ. This CDR3 has 15 residues. The CDR3 sequence: CASSRTGNPTYEQYF.

The chain recombines TRBV27 with TRBJ2-7. The length of the CDR3 is 13 residues. Germline assignment: CDR1 MNHEY and CDR2 SMNVEV (reference sequence). The CDR3: CASSSTATYEQYF.

The CDR3 reads CASSFEGRGNEQFF. The gene calls are TRBV5-4 and TRBJ2-1; TCRdb indicates TRBD1, and absent DNA this call remains unverified. From germline, CDR1 is SGHNT and CDR2 YYREEE (reference sequence). This CDR3 region has 14 residues.

The chain couples TRBV20-1 to TRBJ2-3; TCRdb returns TRBD1, unconfirmable since there is no DNA. Germline CDR1 reads DFQATT; CDR2 reads SNEGSKA (reference sequence). The CDR3 covers 15 residues. The CDR3 spells CSAQGGGRGTDTQYF.

The chain joins TRBV5-6 to TRBJ2-7; absent DNA, TCRdb's TRBD1 call cannot be checked. Germline values: CDR1 SGHDT, CDR2 YYEEEE. The CDR3 is 15 amino acids. The CDR3 region is CASSLGTGSLREQYF.

The gene calls are TRBV5-1 and TRBJ2-1. The CDR3 contains 14 residues. Looked up from germline, CDR1 is SGHRS and CDR2 is YFSETQ. CDR3 sequence: CASSLVAGNNEQFF.

The chain combines TRBV12-3 or TRBV12-4 with TRBJ1-5. This CDR3 is built from 16 residues. The CDR3 spells CASSPVWLRGNQPQHF.

The chain recombines TRBV29-1 with TRBJ1-5. The germline V gene encodes CDR1 SQVTM and CDR2 ANQGSEA. The CDR3 runs 13 residues. The CDR3: CSVAPGVDQPQHF.

V is TRBV7-2 and J is TRBJ2-5; as DNA is missing, the TRBD1 call by TCRdb cannot be tested. This CDR3 is 14 amino acids long. Germline loops: CDR1 SGHTA, CDR2 FQGNSA. The CDR3 protein is CASSLQGTRETQYF.

The V and J genes are TRBV6-5 and TRBJ1-5. The germline CDR1 and CDR2 sequences are MNHEY and SVGAGI. This CDR3 has 13 amino acids. The CDR3 loop is CASSWELGQPQHF.

CDR3 sequence: CAGGKLYNEQFF. The chain combines TRBV12-3 or TRBV12-4 with TRBJ2-1; no DNA is available, so the TRBD2 call from TCRdb remains unchecked. The CDR3 has 12 residues.

This rearrangement joins TRBV3-1 to TRBJ2-1; TCRdb's D call, TRBD1, is unchecked because there is no DNA. Germline-derived CDR1 and CDR2 are LGHDT and YNNKEL (reference sequence). There are 14 residues in the CDR3. The CDR3 reads CASSQIVTGTEQFF.

The chain couples TRBV5-1 to TRBJ1-6; absent DNA, TCRdb's TRBD1 call cannot be checked. Germline V gene data show CDR1 as SGHRS and CDR2 as YFSETQ. The CDR3 extends over 15 amino acids. The CDR3 sequence: CASSLEGTGSSPLHF. The whole variable domain, remainder taken from reference TRBV5-1 and TRBJ1-6, is KAGVTQTPRYLIKTRGQQVTLSCSPISGHRSVSWYQQTPGQGLQFLFEYFSETQRNKGNFPGRFSGRQFSNSRSEMNVSTLELGDSALYLCASSLEGTGSSPLHFGNGTRLTVT.

The chain couples TRBV7-3 to TRBJ1-1; no DNA is available, so the TRBD1 call from TCRdb remains unchecked. The germline V gene encodes CDR1 SGHTA and CDR2 FQGTGA. The CDR3 contains 13 residues. CDR3 residues: CASSFQGNTEAFF.

CDR3 protein: CASSIRQEETQYF. The chain joins TRBV7-2 to TRBJ2-5; TCRdb indicates TRBD1, and absent DNA this call remains unverified. The length of the CDR3 is 13 residues. CDR1 and CDR2 from the germline V gene are SGHTA and FQGNSA.

The chain has TRBV3-1 and TRBJ2-3. The CDR3 totals 13 residues. Looked up from germline, CDR1 is LGHDT and CDR2 is YNNKEL (reference sequence). This CDR3 is CASSQDVDYTQYF.

V and J are TRBV5-1 and TRBJ2-7; no DNA is available, so the TRBD1 call from TCRdb remains unchecked. Germline CDR1 is SGHRS and CDR2 is YFSETQ. The CDR3 is 15 amino acids. CDR3 amino acids: CASSPLRDNRGEQYF. Using reference TRBV5-1 and TRBJ2-7 for the parts outside the CDR3, the full variable domain is KAGVTQTPRYLIKTRGQQVTLSCSPISGHRSVSWYQQTPGQGLQFLFEYFSETQRNKGNFPGRFSGRQFSNSRSEMNVSTLELGDSALYLCASSPLRDNRGEQYFGPGTRLTVT.